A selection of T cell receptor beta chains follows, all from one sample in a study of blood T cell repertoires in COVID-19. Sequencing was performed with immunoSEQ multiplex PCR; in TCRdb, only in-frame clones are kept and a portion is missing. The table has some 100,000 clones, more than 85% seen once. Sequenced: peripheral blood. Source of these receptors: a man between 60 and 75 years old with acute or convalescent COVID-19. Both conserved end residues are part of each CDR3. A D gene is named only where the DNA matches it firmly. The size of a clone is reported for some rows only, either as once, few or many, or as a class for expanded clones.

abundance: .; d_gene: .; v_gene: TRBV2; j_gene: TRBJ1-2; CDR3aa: CASSEAGGIYGYTF; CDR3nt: TGTGCCAGCAGTGAGGCAGGCGGGATCTATGGCTACACCTTC
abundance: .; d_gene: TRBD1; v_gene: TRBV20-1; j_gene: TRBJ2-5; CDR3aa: CSASRATGDQETQYF; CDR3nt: TGCAGTGCTAGTCGGGCGACAGGGGACCAAGAGACCCAGTACTTC
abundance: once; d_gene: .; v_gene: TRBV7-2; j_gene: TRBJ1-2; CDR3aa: CASSLNPRGGGWGYTF; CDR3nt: TGTGCCAGCAGCTTAAACCCCCGGGGAGGCGGGTGGGGCTACACCTTC
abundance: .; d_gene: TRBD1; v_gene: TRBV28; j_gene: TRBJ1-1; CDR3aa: CASSFGDRGRAFF; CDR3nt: TGTGCCAGCAGTTTCGGGGACAGGGGGCGAGCTTTCTTT
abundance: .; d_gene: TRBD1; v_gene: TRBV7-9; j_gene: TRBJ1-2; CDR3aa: CASSQTGENYGYTF; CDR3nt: TGTGCCAGCAGTCAAACAGGGGAGAACTATGGCTACACCTTC
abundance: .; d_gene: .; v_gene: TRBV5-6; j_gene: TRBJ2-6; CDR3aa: CASSSLNILSGANVLTF; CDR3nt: TGTGCCAGCAGCTCACTTAATATCCTCTCTGGGGCCAACGTCCTGACTTTC
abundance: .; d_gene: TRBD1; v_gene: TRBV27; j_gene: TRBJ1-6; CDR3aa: CASSFRTGANNSPLHF; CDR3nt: TGTGCCAGCAGTTTCCGGACAGGGGCGAATAATTCACCCCTCCACTTT
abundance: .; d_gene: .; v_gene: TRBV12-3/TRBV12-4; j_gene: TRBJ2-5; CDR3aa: CASSLTEETQYF; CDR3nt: TGTGCCAGCAGTTTAACGGAAGAGACCCAGTACTTC
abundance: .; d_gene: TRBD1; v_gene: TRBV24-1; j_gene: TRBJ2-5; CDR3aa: CATSDGTQGARETQYF; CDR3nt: TGTGCCACCAGTGATGGGACGCAGGGGGCGCGAGAGACCCAGTACTTC
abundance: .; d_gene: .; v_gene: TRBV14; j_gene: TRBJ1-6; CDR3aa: CASSPRNSPLHF; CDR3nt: TGTGCCAGCAGCCCCCGGAATTCACCCCTCCACTTT
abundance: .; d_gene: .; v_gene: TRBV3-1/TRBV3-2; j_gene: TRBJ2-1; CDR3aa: CASSQVAGEHNEQFF; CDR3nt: TGTGCCAGCAGCCAAGTGGCAGGGGAGCACAATGAGCAGTTCTTC
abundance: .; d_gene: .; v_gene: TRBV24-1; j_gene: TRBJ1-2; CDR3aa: CATSAGDRNYGYTF; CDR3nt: TGTGCCACCAGTGCTGGAGACAGAAACTATGGCTACACCTTC
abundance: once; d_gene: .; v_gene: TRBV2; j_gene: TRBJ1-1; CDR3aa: CASSENWSGILF; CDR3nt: TGTGCCAGCAGTGAAAATTGGAGCGGGATTCTCTTT
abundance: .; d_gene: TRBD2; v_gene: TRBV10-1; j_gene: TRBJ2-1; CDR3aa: CASSALGTSGRRKSSYNEQFF; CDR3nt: TGCGCCAGCAGTGCGTTGGGAACTAGCGGGAGACGGAAGAGCTCCTACAATGAGCAGTTCTTC
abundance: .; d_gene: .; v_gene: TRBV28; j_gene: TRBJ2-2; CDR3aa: CASMGRGGELFF; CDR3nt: TGTGCCAGCATGGGTAGGGGCGGGGAGCTGTTTTTT
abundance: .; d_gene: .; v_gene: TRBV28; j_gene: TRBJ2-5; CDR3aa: CASKQQQETQYF; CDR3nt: TGTGCCAGCAAACAGCAACAAGAGACCCAGTACTTC
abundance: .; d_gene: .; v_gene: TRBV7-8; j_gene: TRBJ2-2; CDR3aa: CASARGELFF; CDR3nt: TGTGCCAGCGCCAGGGGGGAGCTGTTTTTT
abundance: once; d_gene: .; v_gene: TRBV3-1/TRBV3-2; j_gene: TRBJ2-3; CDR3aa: CASSQILDNTDTQYF; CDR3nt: TGTGCCAGCAGCCAAATCCTGGACAACACAGATACGCAGTATTTT
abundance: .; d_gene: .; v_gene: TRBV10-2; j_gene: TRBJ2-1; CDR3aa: CASSEFQGLYEQFF; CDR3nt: TGCGCCAGCAGTGAATTCCAGGGGTTGTATGAGCAGTTCTTC
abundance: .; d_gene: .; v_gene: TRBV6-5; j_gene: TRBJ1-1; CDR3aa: CASSSVRQANTEAFF; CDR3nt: TGTGCCAGCAGTTCGGTTCGACAGGCCAACACTGAAGCTTTCTTT
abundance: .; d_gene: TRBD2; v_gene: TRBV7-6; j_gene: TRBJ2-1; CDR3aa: CASRGTSGTSYNEQFF; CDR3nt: TGTGCCAGCAGGGGAACTAGCGGGACGTCCTACAATGAGCAGTTCTTC
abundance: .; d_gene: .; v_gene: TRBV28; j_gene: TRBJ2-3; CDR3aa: CASSPPTRPPTDTQYF; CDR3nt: TGTGCCAGCAGTCCCCCGACAAGACCCCCCACAGATACGCAGTATTTT
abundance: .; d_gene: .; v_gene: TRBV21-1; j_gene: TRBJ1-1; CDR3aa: CASSCLAGGANTEAFF; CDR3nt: TGTGCCAGCAGCTGCCTGGCTGGAGGTGCGAACACTGAAGCTTTCTTT
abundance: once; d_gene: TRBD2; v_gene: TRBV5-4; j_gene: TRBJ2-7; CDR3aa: CASSPQTGGPNEQYF; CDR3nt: TGTGCCAGCAGCCCCCAAACGGGAGGGCCAAACGAGCAGTACTTC
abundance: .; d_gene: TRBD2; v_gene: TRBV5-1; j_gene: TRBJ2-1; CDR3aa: CASSTGLAGFSYNEQFF; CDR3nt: TGCGCCAGCAGCACCGGACTAGCGGGGTTCTCCTACAATGAGCAGTTCTTC
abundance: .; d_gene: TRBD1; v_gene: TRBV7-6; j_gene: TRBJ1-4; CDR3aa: CASSQWTGDEKLFF; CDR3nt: TGTGCCAGCAGCCAATGGACAGGGGATGAAAAACTGTTTTTT
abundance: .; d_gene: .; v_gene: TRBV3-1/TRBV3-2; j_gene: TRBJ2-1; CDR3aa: CASSQVRSSYNEQFF; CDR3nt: TGTGCCAGCAGCCAAGTTAGGAGCTCCTACAATGAGCAGTTCTTC
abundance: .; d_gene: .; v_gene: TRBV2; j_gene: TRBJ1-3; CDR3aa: CASSPFLSSGNTIYF; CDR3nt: TGTGCCAGCAGCCCCTTCCTGAGCTCTGGAAACACCATATATTTT
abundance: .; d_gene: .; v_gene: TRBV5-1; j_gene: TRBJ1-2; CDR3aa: CASSLAVGDGGNGYTF; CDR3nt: TGCGCCAGCAGCTTGGCGGTTGGGGACGGGGGTAATGGCTACACCTTC
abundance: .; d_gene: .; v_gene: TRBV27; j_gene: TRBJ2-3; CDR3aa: CASKSQGTDTQYF; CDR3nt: TGTGCCAGCAAATCCCAGGGTACAGATACGCAGTATTTT
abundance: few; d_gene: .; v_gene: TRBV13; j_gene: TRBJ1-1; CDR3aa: CASSLGARGQAFF; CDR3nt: TGTGCCAGCAGCTTAGGCGCAAGGGGTCAGGCTTTCTTT
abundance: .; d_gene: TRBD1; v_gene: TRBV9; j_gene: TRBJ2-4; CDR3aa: CASSVGWDRVNIQYF; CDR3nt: TGTGCCAGCAGCGTAGGGTGGGACAGGGTAAACATTCAGTACTTC
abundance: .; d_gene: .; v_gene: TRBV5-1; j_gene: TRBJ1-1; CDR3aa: CASSLAGSTRGNTEAFF; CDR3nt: TGCGCCAGCAGCTTGGCCGGTTCTACACGGGGAAACACTGAAGCTTTCTTT
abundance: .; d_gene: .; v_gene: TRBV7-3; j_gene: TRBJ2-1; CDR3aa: CASSRTQGYEQFF; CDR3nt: TGTGCCAGCAGTAGGACCCAGGGATATGAGCAGTTCTTC
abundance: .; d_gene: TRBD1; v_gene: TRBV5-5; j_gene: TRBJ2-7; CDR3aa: CASSLSVVGQAPFGEQYF; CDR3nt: TGTGCCAGCAGCTTGTCTGTAGTGGGACAGGCACCGTTTGGGGAGCAGTACTTC
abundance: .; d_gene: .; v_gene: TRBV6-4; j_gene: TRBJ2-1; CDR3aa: CASSEGDTSNEQFF; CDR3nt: TGTGCCAGCAGTGAAGGGGACACTTCCAATGAGCAGTTCTTC
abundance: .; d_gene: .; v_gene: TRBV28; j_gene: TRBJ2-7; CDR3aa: CASNRGYEQYF; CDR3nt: TGTGCCAGTAACCGGGGTTACGAGCAGTACTTC
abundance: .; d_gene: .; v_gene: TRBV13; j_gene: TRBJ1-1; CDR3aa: CASSRDKNTEAFF; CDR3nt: TGTGCCAGCAGCCGGGACAAGAACACTGAAGCTTTCTTT
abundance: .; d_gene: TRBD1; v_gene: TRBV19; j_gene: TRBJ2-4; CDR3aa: CASGSRDSKNIQYF; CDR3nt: TGTGCCAGTGGTTCACGGGACAGCAAAAACATTCAGTACTTC
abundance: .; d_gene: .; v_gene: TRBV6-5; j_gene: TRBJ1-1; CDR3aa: CASRLTDVNTEAFF; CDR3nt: TGTGCCAGCAGACTGACTGATGTGAACACTGAAGCTTTCTTT
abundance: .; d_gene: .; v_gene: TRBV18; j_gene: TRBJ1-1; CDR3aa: CASSPRTGEAFF; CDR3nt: TGTGCCAGCTCACCACGAACAGGAGAAGCTTTCTTT
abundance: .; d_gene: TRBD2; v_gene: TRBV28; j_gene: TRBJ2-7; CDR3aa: CASRGGVAADPTYEQYF; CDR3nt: TGTGCCAGCAGGGGGGGGGTAGCCGCAGACCCCACCTACGAGCAGTACTTC
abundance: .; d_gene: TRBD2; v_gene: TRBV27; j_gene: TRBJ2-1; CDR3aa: CASSLSEREAGSYNEQFF; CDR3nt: TGTGCCAGCAGTTTATCGGAAAGGGAAGCGGGGTCCTACAATGAGCAGTTCTTC